Here is one TCR beta chain with its context. Antigen unknown. The second PCR ran roughly 6 to 11 cycles with a sample-barcoded 5' primer and J-beta primers. TCRdb reprocessed the 5' RACE reads with MiXCR, giving one entry per CDR3 protein. The data hold about 1.6 million distinct CDR3 sequences, with about 31% observed a single time. This entry is derived from a study of blood T cells in healthy people across ages. Germline V lookup: CDR1 SQVTM, CDR2 ANQGSEA. There are 14 residues in the CDR3. Overall study results and limits: Nothing was known about donor CMV status, and this possibly confounded expanded clonotype changes.

The receptor comes from a woman aged 30 to 39 in good health. Sequenced input: blood. V and J are TRBV29-1 and TRBJ2-7, with 9 bases fitting TRBD1. The J call may be incorrect, as the DNA end agrees better with TRBJ2-5. CDR3 region: CSVFAYRGLETQYF. In DNA form, the CDR3 reads TGCAGCGTTTTCGCCTACAGGGGGCTGGAGACCCAGTACTTC.